The text below deals with one T cell receptor (beta chain). No antigen is known for it. The sample originates from a study of cytomegalovirus exposure and HLA in healthy donors. Broader study findings: There were some V segments, including TRBV6-2 and TRBV6-3, excluded as indistinguishable.

The CDR3 contains 16 residues. The J segment lost 0 bases and the V segment lost 5 bases, leaving 6 bases of the junction unmatched. The germline gives CDR1 MNHEY, CDR2 SMNVEV (reference sequence). In the PCR, 60 Vbeta and 13 Jbeta primers were used. Clones were sequenced by immunoSEQ multiplex PCR, and TCRdb holds only the in-frame ones, with some missing. The table includes some 150,000 clones, about 77% detected once. This TCR was sampled from a woman aged 50 to 60 in good health and CMV-seronegative. The rearrangement links TRBV27 to TRBJ1-3, with 8 bases identical to TRBD1. The sequencing sample was made of PBMCs. DNA of the CDR3: TGTGCCAGCAGTGCAGGGACAGGAGACTCTGGAAACACCATATATTTT. Translated: CASSAGTGDSGNTIYF.